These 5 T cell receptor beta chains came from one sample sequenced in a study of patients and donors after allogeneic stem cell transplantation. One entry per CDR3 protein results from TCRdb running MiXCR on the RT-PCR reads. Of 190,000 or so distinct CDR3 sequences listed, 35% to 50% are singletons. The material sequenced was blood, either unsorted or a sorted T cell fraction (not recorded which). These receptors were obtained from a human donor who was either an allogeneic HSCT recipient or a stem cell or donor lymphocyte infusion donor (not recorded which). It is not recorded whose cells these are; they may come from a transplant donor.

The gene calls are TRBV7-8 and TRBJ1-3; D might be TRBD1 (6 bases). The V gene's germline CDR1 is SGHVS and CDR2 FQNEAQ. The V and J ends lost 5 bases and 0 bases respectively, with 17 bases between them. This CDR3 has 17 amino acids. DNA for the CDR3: TGTGCCAGCAGCCCAGGTGGACAGCCTGACTCTGGAAACACCATATATTTT. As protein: CASSPGGQPDSGNTIYF.

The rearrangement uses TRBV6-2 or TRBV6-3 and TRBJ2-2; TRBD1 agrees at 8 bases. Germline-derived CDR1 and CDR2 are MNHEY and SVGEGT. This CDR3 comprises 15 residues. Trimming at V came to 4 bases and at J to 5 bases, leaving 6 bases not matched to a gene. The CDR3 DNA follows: TGTGCCAGCAGTTCCGGACAGGGAAGGACCGGGGAGCTGTTTTTT. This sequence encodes CASSSGQGRTGELFF.

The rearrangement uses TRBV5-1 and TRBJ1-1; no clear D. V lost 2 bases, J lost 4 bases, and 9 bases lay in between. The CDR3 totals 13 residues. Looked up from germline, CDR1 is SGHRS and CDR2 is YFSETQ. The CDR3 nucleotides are TGCGCCAGCAGCTTCCGGGCCGGCACTGAAGCTTTCTTT. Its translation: CASSFRAGTEAFF.

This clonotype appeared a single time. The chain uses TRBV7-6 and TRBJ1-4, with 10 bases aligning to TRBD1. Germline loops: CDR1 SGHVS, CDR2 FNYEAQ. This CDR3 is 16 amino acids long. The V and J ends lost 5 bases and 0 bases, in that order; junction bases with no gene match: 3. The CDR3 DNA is TGTGCCAGCAGCCACGGACAGGGGGCAACTAATGAAAAACTGTTTTTT. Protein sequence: CASSHGQGATNEKLFF.

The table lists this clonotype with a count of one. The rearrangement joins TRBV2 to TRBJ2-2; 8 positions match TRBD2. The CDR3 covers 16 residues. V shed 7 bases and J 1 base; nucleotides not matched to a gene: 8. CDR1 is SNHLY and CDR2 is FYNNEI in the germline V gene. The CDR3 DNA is TGTGCCAGCAAAGCCTTAGCGGGGCAGAACACCGGGGAGCTGTTTTTT. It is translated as CASKALAGQNTGELFF.